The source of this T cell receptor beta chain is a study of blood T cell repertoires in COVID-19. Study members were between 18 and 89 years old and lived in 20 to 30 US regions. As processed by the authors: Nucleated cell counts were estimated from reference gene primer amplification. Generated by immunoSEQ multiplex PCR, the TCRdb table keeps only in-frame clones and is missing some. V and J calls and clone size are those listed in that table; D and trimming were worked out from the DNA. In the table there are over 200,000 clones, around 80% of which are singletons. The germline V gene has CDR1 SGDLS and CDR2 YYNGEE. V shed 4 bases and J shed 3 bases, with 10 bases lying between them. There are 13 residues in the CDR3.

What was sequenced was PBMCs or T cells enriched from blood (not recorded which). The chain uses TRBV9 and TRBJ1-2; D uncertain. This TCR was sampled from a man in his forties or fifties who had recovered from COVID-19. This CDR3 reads CASSRTYDYGYTF. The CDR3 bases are TGTGCCAGCAGCCGAACCTATGACTATGGCTACACCTTC.